A selection of T cell receptor beta chains follows, all from one sample in a study of blood T cells in healthy people across ages. One entry per CDR3 protein results from TCRdb running MiXCR on the 5' RACE reads. The top ten clones hold roughly 24% of a sample with roughly 1.9 million distinct CDR3 sequences, about 39% of them seen once. Sample: blood. The receptors here all came from a human donor in good health. The CDR3 runs from the conserved cysteine through the conserved F or W. The D gene is left open where the match is weak. Size is stated for part of the rows, as once, few or many counts, or as a class when the clone is expanded.

clone size	CDR3 length	D gene	J gene	V gene	CDR3 DNA	CDR3 protein
.	14	TRBD1	TRBJ1-2	TRBV4-1	TGCGCCAGCAGCCAAGAACAGGGGAACTATGGCTACACCTTC	CASSQEQGNYGYTF
.	15	.	TRBJ2-6	TRBV6-5	TGTGCCAGCAGTTACTCAGGGACTGGGGCCAACGTCCTGACTTTC	CASSYSGTGANVLTF
once	16	.	TRBJ2-5	TRBV3-1	TGTGCCAGCAGCCAAGATGTAACTTACCCTAAAGAGACCCAGTACTTC	CASSQDVTYPKETQYF
many	14	.	TRBJ2-7	TRBV20-1	TGCAGTGCTAGAGAGGGCGGCAGCTCCTACGAGCAGTACTTC	CSAREGGSSYEQYF
few	13	TRBD1	TRBJ2-7	TRBV27	TGTGCCAGCAGTTTCCTCGACAGGGACGAGCAGTACTTC	CASSFLDRDEQYF
once	21	TRBD1	TRBJ2-7	TRBV28	TGTGCCAGCAGTTTCGACTTAGGGGACAGGGGGCAAAAACGGTTTTCCTACGAGCAGTACTTC	CASSFDLGDRGQKRFSYEQYF
.	12	TRBD1	TRBJ1-1	TRBV6-6	TGTGCCAGCAGGCAGGACAGGGTGAAGGCTTTCTTT	CASRQDRVKAFF
once	13	.	TRBJ2-1	TRBV5-1	TGCGCCAGCAGATGGCAGGGTAACAATAAGCAGTTCTTC	CASRWQGNNKQFF
few	13	.	TRBJ1-6	TRBV9	TGTGCCAGCAGCGTCGGCAGTAATTCACCCCTCCACTTT	CASSVGSNSPLHF
.	12	TRBD2	TRBJ2-7	TRBV6-5	TGTACCAGCAGCGGGGGACTCCTCGAGCAGTACTTC	CTSSGGLLEQYF
few	13	.	TRBJ1-2	TRBV19	TGTGCCAGTAGCGCCCCCGGGGGCCATGGCTACACCTTC	CASSAPGGHGYTF
.	16	.	TRBJ2-1	TRBV7-9	TGTGCCAGCAGCCCAAGGGGGCTAGCGGATTACAATGAGCAGTTCTTC	CASSPRGLADYNEQFF
.	16	TRBD1	TRBJ2-5	TRBV29-1	TGCAGCGGAAGCCGGGACAGGGGGCCGGTAGGAGAGACCCAGTACTTC	CSGSRDRGPVGETQYF
few	16	.	TRBJ2-7	TRBV9	TGTGCCAGCAGCGTAGAGGACGGGGGGCATTCTTACGAGCAGTACTTC	CASSVEDGGHSYEQYF
.	15	.	TRBJ2-4	TRBV15	TGTGCCACCAGCAGAGATACCATTCCCAGGATTGGGCAGTACTTC	CATSRDTIPRIGQYF
.	20	.	TRBJ1-5	TRBV15	TGTGCCACCAGCAGAGATCGAACTCAGAGCTCTTTTTCTGGCAATCAGCCCCAGCATTTT	CATSRDRTQSSFSGNQPQHF
few	14	TRBD1	TRBJ2-7	TRBV5-1	TGCGCCAGCAGCTGGTCCGGGACAGACTACGAGCAGTACTTC	CASSWSGTDYEQYF
.	13	.	TRBJ2-3	TRBV20-1	TGCAGTGCCCCTGTTAACGGGGCAGATACGCAGTATTTT	CSAPVNGADTQYF
.	15	.	TRBJ2-7	TRBV3-1	TGTGCCAGCAGCCAGCTAGCAGGGAAAGGCTACGAGCAGTACTTC	CASSQLAGKGYEQYF
few	13	.	TRBJ2-7	TRBV10-3	TGTGCCATCAGTCCCACATGGGCCTACGAGCAGTACTTC	CAISPTWAYEQYF
.	13	.	TRBJ1-2	TRBV20-1	TGCAGTGCTAGAGAACGGACGGAATATGGCTACACCTTC	CSARERTEYGYTF
.	15	TRBD1	TRBJ1-5	TRBV12-3/TRBV12-4	TGTGCCAGCAGTTTGAACAGGGGGCGCGTTCAGCCCCAGCATTTT	CASSLNRGRVQPQHF
.	19	TRBD1	TRBJ2-2	TRBV5-5	TGTGCCAGCACCAAACGAATAGGGACAGGGGGCGCCGGCACCGGGGAGCTGTTTTTT	CASTKRIGTGGAGTGELFF
.	18	.	TRBJ1-1	TRBV20-1	TGCAGTGCTAGAATTCCGTTCGGGAGTGTGGTTCGGGACACTGAAGCTTTCTTT	CSARIPFGSVVRDTEAFF
many	14	TRBD1	TRBJ1-6	TRBV28	TGTGCCAGCAGTTTGGCAGGGGGGTATTCACCCCTCCACTTT	CASSLAGGYSPLHF
few	12	.	TRBJ2-3	TRBV14	TGTGCCAGCAGCCGCGCCAGAGATACGCAGTATTTT	CASSRARDTQYF
few	15	TRBD1	TRBJ2-5	TRBV28	TGTGCCAGCAGTTTAATCGGGACAGGGCAAGAGACCCAGTACTTC	CASSLIGTGQETQYF
few	16	TRBD1	TRBJ1-2	TRBV9	TGTGCCAGCAGCGTGGCAACCCCAGGACAGGGAGCTGGCTACACCTTC	CASSVATPGQGAGYTF
.	13	TRBD1	TRBJ2-7	TRBV20-1	TGCAGTGCAATGGGACAGCCCCTTTCCGAGCAGTACTTC	CSAMGQPLSEQYF
.	16	.	TRBJ1-2	TRBV20-1	TGCAGTGCTAGTAACGGGGATCGGCCCTCCTCGAGGGGCTACACCTTC	CSASNGDRPSSRGYTF
.	17	TRBD2	TRBJ2-5	TRBV9	TGTGCCAGCAGCCGGACTAGCGGGGGCCTTAACCAAGAGACCCAGTACTTC	CASSRTSGGLNQETQYF
few	12	.	TRBJ1-1	TRBV29-1	TGCAGCGTTTTCAGGGGCGAGGCTGAAGCTTTCTTT	CSVFRGEAEAFF
.	15	.	TRBJ2-6	TRBV28	TGTGCCAGCACCACAGGGAGAGCTGGGGCCAACGTCCTGACTTTC	CASTTGRAGANVLTF
few	15	TRBD1	TRBJ2-1	TRBV5-4	TGTGCCAGCAGCTCACGACAGGGGGTGGATAATGAGCAGTTCTTC	CASSSRQGVDNEQFF
once	15	.	TRBJ2-7	TRBV4-2	TGTGCCAGCAGCCAAGGGCCCTACTTGTCCTACGAGCAGTACTTC	CASSQGPYLSYEQYF
few	14	.	TRBJ2-1	TRBV5-6	TGTGCCAGCAGCTCCCTAGCAAACTACAATGAGCAGTTCTTC	CASSSLANYNEQFF
many	14	TRBD1	TRBJ2-5	TRBV6-5	TGTGCCAGCAGCCGGACAGGGGTTCAGGAGACCCAGTACTTC	CASSRTGVQETQYF
.	14	TRBD2	TRBJ2-3	TRBV20-1	TGCAGTTCGGATCCCGGGACTAGCAGAGATACGCAGTATTTT	CSSDPGTSRDTQYF
.	11	.	TRBJ2-3	TRBV27	TGTGCCACCTGGGGATCCGATACGCAGTATTTT	CATWGSDTQYF
.	15	.	TRBJ2-5	TRBV12-3/TRBV12-4	TGTGCCAGCAGTTTGGACGGGGCGACGGGAGAGACCCAGTACTTC	CASSLDGATGETQYF
many	15	.	TRBJ1-2	TRBV5-1	TGCGCCAGCAGCCCCCTTCTACAGGGATTAGGAGGCTACACCTTC	CASSPLLQGLGGYTF
once	13	.	TRBJ2-2	TRBV28	TGTGCCAGCAGTTTTGAGGAAACCGGGGAGCTGGTTTTT	CASSFEETGELVF
.	16	TRBD1	TRBJ1-2	TRBV7-2	TGTGCCAGCAGTGCATTTGCGGACAGGGCTAGGAATGGCTACACCTTC	CASSAFADRARNGYTF
few	14	.	TRBJ1-1	TRBV7-3	TGTGCCAGCAGCCCCGCCGGGGGGCACACTGAAGCTTTCTTT	CASSPAGGHTEAFF
few	14	.	TRBJ2-7	TRBV20-1	TGCAGTGCTAGAGATCCGAGGGGAGTCCACGAGCAGTACTTC	CSARDPRGVHEQYF
.	15	.	TRBJ2-3	TRBV5-1	TGCGCCAGCGTCCTAGTTCCTGAGGGGAGGGATACGCAGTATTTT	CASVLVPEGRDTQYF